These 22 T cell receptor beta chains originate from one sample sequenced in a study of Ad26.COV2.S vaccination and SARS-CoV-2 variants. The method was immunoSEQ multiplex PCR; TCRdb's version includes in-frame clones alone and lacks a portion of them. The data contain around 500,000 clones, roughly nine tenths of them singletons. Described treatment: some 19 received Ad26.COV2.S at low or high dose, single or two shots; about 5 received placebo; per-sample allocation not given. On day 63 after the first injection, vaccine and placebo recipients gave samples. The sequencing used peripheral blood, collected in a trial of Ad26.COV2.S vaccine versus placebo. The receptor set was obtained from a person between 18 and 65 years old who received the Ad26.COV2.S COVID-19 vaccine or a placebo.

CDR3 in amino acids: CASSVGDSKTYEQYF. For the CDR3, the DNA is TGTGCCAGCAGCGTAGGGGACAGCAAAACCTACGAGCAGTACTTC. The gene calls are TRBV9 and TRBJ2-7, with 7 bases aligning to TRBD1. V lost 0 bases, J lost 2 bases, and 5 bases stayed unmatched. The germline V gene encodes CDR1 SGDLS and CDR2 YYNGEE. This CDR3 has 15 amino acids.

The J gene is TRBJ2-7, the V gene TRBV11-3; tentative D call: TRBD2 (5 bases). Germline V gene data show CDR1 as SGHNT and CDR2 as YENEEA. The CDR3 contains 12 residues. Trimming stripped 9 bases from V and 4 bases from J, with 13 bases between. The CDR3 bases are TGTGCCAGTAGAGTCGAGCGGTACGAGCAGTACTTC. Residues: CASRVERYEQYF. The whole variable domain, filled in from reference TRBV11-3 and TRBJ2-7, reads EAGVVQSPRYKIIEKKQPVAFWCNPISGHNTLYWYLQNLGQGPELLIRYENEEAVDDSQLPKDRFSAERLKGVDSTLKIQPAELGDSAVYLCASRVERYEQYFGPGTRLTVT.

This clone was detected only once. The V call is TRBV6-5, the J call TRBJ1-2, with D perhaps matching TRBD1 (5 bases). V was shortened by 5 bases and J by 3 bases, with 10 bases between the two germline ends. Germline CDR1 reads MNHEY; CDR2 reads SVGAGI. The CDR3 runs to 13 residues. The CDR3 spells CASSLQGDYGYTF. The CDR3 DNA follows: TGTGCCAGCAGTCTCCAGGGAGACTATGGCTACACCTTC.

Turning to this clone: Other nucleotide sequences in the sample specify the same CDR3. CDR3 amino acids: CAISGTSGYNEQFF. CDR3 DNA sequence: TGTGCCATCTCCGGGACTAGCGGCTACAATGAGCAGTTCTTC. J is TRBJ2-1 and V is TRBV10-3; 11 bases match TRBD2. Germline values: CDR1 ENHRY, CDR2 SYGVKD. CDR3 length: 14 residues. V shed 8 bases and J 3 bases; nucleotides not matched to a gene: 3.

This clone has a single count. The rearrangement joins TRBV15 to TRBJ2-7; D perhaps matches TRBD1 (5 bases). V was clipped by 1 base and J by 3 bases, with 13 bases between them. CDR1 LNHNV and CDR2 YYDKDF come from the germline V gene (reference sequence). This CDR3 comprises 15 residues. The CDR3 sequence is CATSRVLDSNYEQYF. The CDR3 coding sequence is TGTGCCACCAGCAGAGTCCTCGACAGTAACTACGAGCAGTACTTC.

The rearrangement joins TRBV18 to TRBJ1-5; D is ambiguous. The CDR3 contains 13 residues. CDR1 and CDR2 from the germline V gene are KGHSH and LQKENI. Trimming shortened V by 4 bases and J by 8 bases, and 12 bases separated the two germline ends. CDR3 in amino acids: CASSQSQEEPQHF. The CDR3 bases are TGTGCCAGCTCACAGTCTCAGGAGGAGCCCCAGCATTTT. The full variable domain, with the rest looked up from reference TRBV18 and TRBJ1-5, is NAGVMQNPRHLVRRRGQEARLRCSPMKGHSHVYWYRQLPEEGLKFMVYLQKENIIDESGMPKERFSAEFPKEGPSILRIQQVVRGDSAAYFCASSQSQEEPQHFGDGTRLSIL.

The genes are TRBV4-2 and TRBJ1-6; D unclear. V lost 0 bases and J lost 5, with 11 bases in between. Germline V gene data show CDR1 as LGHNA and CDR2 as YNFKEQ. The CDR3 totals 16 residues. The CDR3 DNA sequence: TGTGCCAGCAGCCAAGAGAGAGGGTTTAATAATTCACCCCTCCACTTT. Translated: CASSQERGFNNSPLHF.

The chain has TRBV9 and TRBJ2-7, with D unclear. From germline, CDR1 is SGDLS and CDR2 YYNGEE. V was pared by 4 bases and J by 3 bases, with 8 bases between. The CDR3 sequence is 12 residues long. The CDR3 loop reads CASSPPSYEQYF. CDR3 DNA: TGTGCCAGCAGCCCCCCCAGCTACGAGCAGTACTTC.

V is TRBV9 and J is TRBJ1-2, with 10 bases that match TRBD1. Looked up from germline, CDR1 is SGDLS and CDR2 is YYNGEE. The CDR3 spans 14 residues. V lost 3 bases, J lost 4 bases, and 3 bases stayed unmatched. The chain's CDR3 is CASSARTGGYGYTF. DNA of the CDR3: TGTGCCAGCAGCGCGAGGACAGGGGGCTATGGCTACACCTTC.

This chain uses TRBV7-9 with TRBJ1-6; D not resolved. This CDR3 region has 14 residues. V gave up 7 bases and J gave up 5 bases, with 12 bases separating them. From germline, CDR1 is SEHNR and CDR2 FQNEAQ (reference sequence). CDR3 sequence reads: CASTSAGNNSPLHF. The CDR3 nucleotides are TGTGCCAGCACCTCAGCCGGAAATAATTCACCCCTCCACTTT.

Concerning this clone itself: Other nucleotide sequences in the sample specify the same CDR3. The chain recombines TRBV6-5 with TRBJ1-2, with D perhaps TRBD1 (5 bases). This CDR3 comprises 11 residues. Germline CDR1 reads MNHEY; CDR2 reads SVGAGI. Trimming removed 8 bases at V and 2 bases at J, with 6 bases between. CDR3 bases: TGTGCCAGCCGGGGCAACTATGGCTACACCTTC. This gives the protein CASRGNYGYTF.

The gene calls are TRBV9 and TRBJ1-1; D might be TRBD1 (6 bases). The germline V gene encodes CDR1 SGDLS and CDR2 YYNGEE. The V gene lost 1 base and the J gene lost 8 bases, with 9 bases spanning the gap. The CDR3 has 12 residues. This CDR3 is CASSVWGTEAFF. Written as DNA, the CDR3 is TGTGCCAGCAGCGTATGGGGGACAGAAGCTTTCTTT.

The chain links TRBV7-8 to TRBJ1-1; D call uncertain. CDR3 size: 13 residues. Per germline, CDR1 SGHVS and CDR2 FQNEAQ. V shed 3 bases and J shed 5 bases, with 10 bases lying between them. Here the CDR3 DNA reads TGTGCCAGCAGCTTCGGCAGCCGGACTGAAGCTTTCTTT. It encodes CASSFGSRTEAFF.

The count of this clone is one. CDR3 protein: CASSLAGGPLNEQFF. The CDR3 DNA sequence: TGTGCCAGCAGTTTGGCGGGAGGGCCATTAAATGAGCAGTTCTTC. This rearrangement joins TRBV28 to TRBJ2-1; 9 bases agree with TRBD2. The J segment lost 7 bases and the V segment lost 3 bases, leaving 7 bases of the junction unmatched. The CDR3 extends over 15 amino acids. Germline assignment: CDR1 MDHEN and CDR2 SYDVKM.

The genes are TRBV25-1 and TRBJ2-3, with D possibly being TRBD2 (5 bases). V lost 4 bases, J lost 0 bases, and 8 bases lay in between. The CDR3 runs to 14 residues. Germline CDR1 MGHDK, CDR2 SYGVNS. The CDR3 protein is CASSVLASTDTQYF. The DNA of the CDR3 is TGTGCCAGCAGTGTCCTAGCTAGCACAGATACGCAGTATTTT.

The chain links TRBV11-2 to TRBJ1-1; D unresolved. This CDR3 has 18 residues. Germline CDR1 reads SGHAT; CDR2 reads FQNNGV. V lost 5 bases, J lost 3 bases, and 25 bases lay in between. As DNA, the CDR3 is TGTGCCAGCAGCCCCCCGTCGGGTTTTCGGGAAGTTTACACTGAAGCTTTCTTT. Protein product: CASSPPSGFREVYTEAFF.

A single count supports this clone. The gene calls are TRBV9 and TRBJ2-7, with D possibly called TRBD1 or TRBD2 (5 bases each). Germline CDR1 and CDR2: SGDLS and YYNGEE. The CDR3 loop spans 13 amino acids. V lost 4 bases, J lost 11 bases, and 19 bases lay in between. The DNA for the CDR3 is TGTGCCAGCAGCCCCTCCGAACCGGGACCTAAGTACTTC. Amino acids: CASSPSEPGPKYF.

The genes are TRBV2 and TRBJ2-7, with D hard to call. This CDR3 is built from 13 residues. In germline, CDR1 is SNHLY, CDR2 FYNNEI. Trimming took off 2 bases at V and 2 bases at J, with 7 bases between the two ends. CDR3 bases: TGTGCCAGCAGTGAAAGGAACACCTACGAGCAGTACTTC. Its translation: CASSERNTYEQYF. Complete variable domain (other parts from reference TRBV2 and TRBJ2-7): EPEVTQTPSHQVTQMGQEVILRCVPISNHLYFYWYRQILGQKVEFLVSFYNNEISEKSEIFDDQFSVERPDGSNFTLKIRSTKLEDSAMYFCASSERNTYEQYFGPGTRLTVT.

The DNA of the CDR3 is TGTGCCAGCTCAACAGGGGTCCAAGAGACCCAGTACTTC. Its protein is CASSTGVQETQYF. The chain joins TRBV18 to TRBJ2-5; 7 bases are shared with TRBD1. Trimming removed 5 bases from V and 1 base from J; junction bases left unmatched: 1. In germline, CDR1 is KGHSH, CDR2 LQKENI. CDR3 size: 13 residues.

The J gene is TRBJ2-5, the V gene TRBV7-2; 9 bases line up with TRBD2. The V and J ends lost 6 bases and 4 bases, in that order; junction bases with no gene match: 9. The germline V gene has CDR1 SGHTA and CDR2 FQGNSA. CDR3 length: 15 residues. The CDR3 loop reads CASSISGLAGETQYF. The CDR3 region has the DNA TGTGCCAGCAGTATTTCGGGACTAGCTGGAGAGACCCAGTACTTC.

This chain connects TRBV28 to TRBJ1-4; D is possibly TRBD1 (5 bases). The CDR3 is 14 residues long. V was trimmed by 5 bases and J by 2 bases, leaving 9 bases between them. From germline, CDR1 is MDHEN and CDR2 SYDVKM. The CDR3 DNA follows: TGTGCCAGCAGTCCAGGGTCGACTAATGAAAAACTGTTTTTT. Amino acid sequence: CASSPGSTNEKLFF.

This clone showed up just a few times. The chain employs TRBV4-2 and TRBJ2-3; the D call may be TRBD1 or TRBD2 (6 bases each). Trimming took off 0 bases at V and 0 bases at J, with 16 bases between the two ends. This CDR3 has 18 residues. Germline V gives CDR1 LGHNA, CDR2 YNFKEQ. CDR3: CASSQDLRGGPSTDTQYF. The CDR3 region has the DNA TGTGCCAGCAGCCAAGATTTACGAGGGGGGCCTAGCACAGATACGCAGTATTTT.